A single sample is the source of the 9 T cell receptor beta chains below, sequenced in a study of T-cell reconstitution after alpha-beta-depleted transplantation in children. It was with unique molecular identifiers that the TCRbeta library was prepared. A single record per CDR3 protein comes from TCRdb applying MiXCR to the PCR reads. The table includes about 610,000 distinct CDR3 sequences, about 11% detected once. This specimen was PBMCs from the stem cell graft donor, taken from the stem cell graft. The receptors come from a human donor who donated a stem cell graft to a child with acute myeloid leukemia.

This clonotype was recorded a few times. This chain connects TRBV3-1 to TRBJ1-1; 7 bases line up with TRBD1. V dropped 1 base and J dropped 11; count of bases not matched to a gene: 10. Germline values: CDR1 LGHDT, CDR2 YNNKEL (reference sequence). CDR3 size: 14 residues. CDR3 in DNA: TGTGCCAGCAGCCAAGTAGGAGGGGGCGCTTGGGCTTTCTTT. Protein: CASSQVGGGAWAFF.

This clonotype was picked up a small number of times. V gene TRBV27 combines with J gene TRBJ1-6; D is unclear. The germline V gene has CDR1 MNHEY and CDR2 SMNVEV (reference sequence). The CDR3 is 13 residues long. Trimming cost V 0 bases and J 9 bases, with 6 bases left between them. The CDR3 DNA follows: TGTGCCAGCAGTTTATCGCGGGGTTCACCCCTCCACTTT. Translated, it gives CASSLSRGSPLHF.

The gene calls are TRBV9 and TRBJ2-7; 11 nucleotides align to TRBD2. The V and J ends lost 0 bases and 4 bases, in that order; junction bases with no gene match: 3. The CDR3 is 15 residues long. Germline CDR1 SGDLS, CDR2 YYNGEE. CDR3 sequence: CASSVVAGGPYEQYF. The CDR3 coding sequence is TGTGCCAGCAGCGTAGTAGCGGGAGGGCCGTACGAGCAGTACTTC. The full variable domain, with the rest looked up from reference TRBV9 and TRBJ2-7, is DSGVTQTPKHLITATGQRVTLRCSPRSGDLSVYWYQQSLDQGLQFLIQYYNGEERAKGNILERFSAQQFPDLHSELNLSSLELGDSALYFCASSVVAGGPYEQYFGPGTRLTVT.

This clonotype is medium-sized by share. This rearrangement joins TRBV27 to TRBJ2-1; the match to TRBD1 covers 7 bases. CDR3 length: 16 residues. V dropped 6 bases and J dropped 0; count of bases not matched to a gene: 8. CDR1 and CDR2 from the germline V gene are MNHEY and SMNVEV (reference sequence). CDR3 nucleotide sequence: TGTGCCAGCAGGCAAGGGGGCCTAAGCTCCTACAATGAGCAGTTCTTC. Its translation is CASRQGGLSSYNEQFF.

This clonotype was observed a few times. J is TRBJ2-2 and V is TRBV11-1; the match to TRBD2 covers 10 bases. Per germline, CDR1 SGHAT and CDR2 FQDESV (reference sequence). The CDR3 is 18 residues long. V lost 6 bases and J lost 5; bases outside the gene matches: 15. CDR3 nucleotide sequence: TGTGCCAGCAGGCCTACTAGCGGGACCCCCCAGAGTACCGGGGAGCTGTTTTTT. Translation: CASRPTSGTPQSTGELFF.

This clonotype was counted ten times or more. The chain has TRBV6-1 and TRBJ2-2, with TRBD1 as a possible D gene (6 bases). V was pared by 6 bases and J by 3 bases, with 11 bases between. The CDR3 contains 14 residues. The V gene's germline CDR1 is MNHNS and CDR2 SASEGT. CDR3 region: CASRAGEYTGELFF. CDR3 DNA sequence: TGTGCCAGCAGGGCAGGGGAGTACACCGGGGAGCTGTTTTTT.

The chain recombines TRBV27 with TRBJ2-2; D unresolved. CDR3 length: 12 residues. Per the germline V gene, CDR1 is MNHEY and CDR2 is SMNVEV (reference sequence). V lost 6 bases and J 7 bases, leaving 9 bases between the germline ends. CDR3 in amino acids: CASRGPSGELFF. The CDR3 nucleotides are TGTGCCAGCAGAGGTCCTAGCGGGGAGCTGTTTTTT.

This clonotype came up a few times. The rearrangement uses TRBV6-2 or TRBV6-3 and TRBJ2-7; 14 positions agree with TRBD2. Germline V lookup: CDR1 MNHEY, CDR2 SVGEGT. The CDR3 totals 18 residues. Trimming cost V 2 bases and J 6 bases; bases outside gene matches: 12. CDR3 in DNA: TGTGCCAGCAGTTACGCCACAGTTCGACTAGCGGGAGGGCGCGAGCAGTACTTC. Protein sequence: CASSYATVRLAGGREQYF.

The V call is TRBV30, the J call TRBJ2-1, with TRBD2 as a possible D gene (6 bases). Germline lookup yields CDR1 GTSNPN and CDR2 SVGIG (reference sequence). The CDR3 sequence is 13 residues long. Trimming took 0 bases from V and 7 from J, leaving 10 bases between them. CDR3 in amino acids: CAWSVYAGNEQFF. The CDR3, as DNA: TGTGCCTGGAGTGTATACGCGGGGAATGAGCAGTTCTTC.